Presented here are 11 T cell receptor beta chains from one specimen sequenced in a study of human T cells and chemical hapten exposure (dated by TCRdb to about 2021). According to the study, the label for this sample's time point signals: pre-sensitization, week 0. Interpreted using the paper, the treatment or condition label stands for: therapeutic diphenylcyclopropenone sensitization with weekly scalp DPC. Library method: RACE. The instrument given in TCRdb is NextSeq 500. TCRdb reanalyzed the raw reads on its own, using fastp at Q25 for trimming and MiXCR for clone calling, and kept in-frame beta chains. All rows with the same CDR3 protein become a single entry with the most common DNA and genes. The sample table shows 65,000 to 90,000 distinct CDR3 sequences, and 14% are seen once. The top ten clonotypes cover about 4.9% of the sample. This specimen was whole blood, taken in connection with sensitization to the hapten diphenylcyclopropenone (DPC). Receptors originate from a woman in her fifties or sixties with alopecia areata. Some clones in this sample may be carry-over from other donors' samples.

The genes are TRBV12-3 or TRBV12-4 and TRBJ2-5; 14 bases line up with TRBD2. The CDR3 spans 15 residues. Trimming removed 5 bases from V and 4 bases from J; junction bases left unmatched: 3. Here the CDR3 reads CASSPGLAGAETQYF. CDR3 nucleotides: TGTGCCAGCAGTCCGGGACTAGCGGGAGCAGAGACCCAGTACTTC.

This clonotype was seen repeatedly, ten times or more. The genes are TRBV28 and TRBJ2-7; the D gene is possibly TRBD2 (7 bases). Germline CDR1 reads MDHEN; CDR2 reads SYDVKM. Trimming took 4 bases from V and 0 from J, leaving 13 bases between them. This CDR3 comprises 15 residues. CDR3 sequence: CASSSWGGGSYEQYF. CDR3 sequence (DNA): TGTGCCAGCAGTTCATGGGGGGGCGGCTCCTACGAGCAGTACTTC.

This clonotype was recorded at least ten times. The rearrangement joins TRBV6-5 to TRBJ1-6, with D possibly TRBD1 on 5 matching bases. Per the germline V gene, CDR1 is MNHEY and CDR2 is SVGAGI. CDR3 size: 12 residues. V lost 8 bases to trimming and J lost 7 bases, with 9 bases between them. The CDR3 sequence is CASGGRNSPLHF. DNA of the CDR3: TGTGCCAGCGGGGGACGGAATTCACCCCTCCACTTT.

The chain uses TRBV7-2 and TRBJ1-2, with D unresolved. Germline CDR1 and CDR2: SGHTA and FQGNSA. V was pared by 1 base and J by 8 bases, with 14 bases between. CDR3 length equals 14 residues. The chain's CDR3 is CASSLEQISLGYTF. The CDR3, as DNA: TGTGCCAGCAGCTTAGAACAGATCTCTCTAGGCTACACCTTC.

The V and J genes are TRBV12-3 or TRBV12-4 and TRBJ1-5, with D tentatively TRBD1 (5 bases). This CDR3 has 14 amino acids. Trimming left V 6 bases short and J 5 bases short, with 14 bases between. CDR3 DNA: TGTGCCAGCAGCTTCCGGGACCGAGATCAGCCCCAGCATTTT. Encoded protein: CASSFRDRDQPQHF.

CDR3 protein: CSAPTGTSGGSLYNEQFF. DNA of the CDR3: TGCAGTGCCCCCACCGGGACTAGCGGAGGGTCCCTATACAATGAGCAGTTCTTC. V and J are TRBV20-1 and TRBJ2-1; 11 bases are a match to TRBD2. Germline CDR1 is DFQATT and CDR2 is SNEGSKA (reference sequence). The CDR3 length is 18 residues. Trimming removed 6 bases from V and 4 bases from J; junction bases left unmatched: 17.

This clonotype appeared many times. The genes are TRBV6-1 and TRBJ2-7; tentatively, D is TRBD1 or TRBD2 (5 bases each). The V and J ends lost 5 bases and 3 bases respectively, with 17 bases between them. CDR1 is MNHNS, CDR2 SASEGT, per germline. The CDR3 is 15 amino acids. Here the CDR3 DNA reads TGTGCCAGCAGTAAGACCCGAGGGGAGCTCTACGAGCAGTACTTC. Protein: CASSKTRGELYEQYF.

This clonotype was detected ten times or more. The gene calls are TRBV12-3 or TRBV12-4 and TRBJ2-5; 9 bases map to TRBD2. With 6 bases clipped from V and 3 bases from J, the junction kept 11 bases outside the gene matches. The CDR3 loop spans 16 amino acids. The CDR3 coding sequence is TGTGCCAGCAGCCTTCTAGCGGGGACTCATAAAGAGACCCAGTACTTC. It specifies CASSLLAGTHKETQYF.

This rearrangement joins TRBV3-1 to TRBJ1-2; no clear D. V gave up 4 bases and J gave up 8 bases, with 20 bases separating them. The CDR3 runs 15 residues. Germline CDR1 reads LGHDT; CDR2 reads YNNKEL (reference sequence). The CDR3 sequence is CASSPPWNPDSGYTF. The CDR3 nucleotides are TGTGCCAGCAGCCCACCCTGGAACCCGGATTCCGGCTACACCTTC.

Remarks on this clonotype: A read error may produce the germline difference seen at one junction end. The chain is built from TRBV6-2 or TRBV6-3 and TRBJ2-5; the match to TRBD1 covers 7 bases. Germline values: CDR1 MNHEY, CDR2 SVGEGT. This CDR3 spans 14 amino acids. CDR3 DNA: TGTGCCAGCAGTTGGACAGGTCGCCAAGGGACCCAGTACTTC. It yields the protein CASSWTGRQGTQYF.

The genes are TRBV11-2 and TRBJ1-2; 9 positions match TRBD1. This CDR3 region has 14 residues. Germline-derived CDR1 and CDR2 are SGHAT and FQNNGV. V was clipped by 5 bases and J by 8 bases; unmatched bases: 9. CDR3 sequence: CASSEGTGLRGYTF. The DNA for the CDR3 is TGTGCCAGCAGCGAAGGGACAGGGCTTCGAGGCTACACCTTC.